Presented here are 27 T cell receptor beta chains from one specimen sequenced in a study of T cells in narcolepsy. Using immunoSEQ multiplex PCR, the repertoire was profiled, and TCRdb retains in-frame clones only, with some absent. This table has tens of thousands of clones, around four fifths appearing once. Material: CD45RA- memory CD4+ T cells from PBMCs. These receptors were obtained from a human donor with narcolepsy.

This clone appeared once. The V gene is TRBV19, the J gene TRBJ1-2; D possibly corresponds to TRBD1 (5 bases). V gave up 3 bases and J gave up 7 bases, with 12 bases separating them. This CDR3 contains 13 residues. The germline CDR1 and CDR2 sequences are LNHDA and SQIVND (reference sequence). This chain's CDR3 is CASSIGGFGGYTF. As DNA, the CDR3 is TGTGCCAGTAGTATTGGGGGGTTCGGTGGCTACACCTTC.

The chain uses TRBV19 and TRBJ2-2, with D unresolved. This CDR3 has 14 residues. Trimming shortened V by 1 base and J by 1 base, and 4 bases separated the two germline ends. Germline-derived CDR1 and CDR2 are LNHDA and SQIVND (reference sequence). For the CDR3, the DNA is TGTGCCAGTAGTATAGGGCAGAACACCGGGGAGCTGTTTTTT. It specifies CASSIGQNTGELFF.

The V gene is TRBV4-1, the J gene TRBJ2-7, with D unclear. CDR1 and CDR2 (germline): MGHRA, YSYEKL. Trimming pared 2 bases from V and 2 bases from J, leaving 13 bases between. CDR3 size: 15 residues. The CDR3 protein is CASSQSSSNTYEQYF. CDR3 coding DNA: TGCGCCAGCAGCCAATCGTCGAGTAATACCTACGAGCAGTACTTC.

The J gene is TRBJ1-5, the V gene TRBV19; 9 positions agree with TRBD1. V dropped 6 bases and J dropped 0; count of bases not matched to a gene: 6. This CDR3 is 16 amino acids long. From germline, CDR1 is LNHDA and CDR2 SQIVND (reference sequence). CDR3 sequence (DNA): TGTGCCAGTAGACGGACAGGGGCATATAGCAATCAGCCCCAGCATTTT. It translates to CASRRTGAYSNQPQHF.

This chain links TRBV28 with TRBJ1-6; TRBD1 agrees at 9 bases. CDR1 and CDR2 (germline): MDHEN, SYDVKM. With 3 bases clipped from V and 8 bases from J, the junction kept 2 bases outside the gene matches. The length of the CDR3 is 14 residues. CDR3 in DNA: TGTGCCAGCAGTTTGGACAGGGGTGATTCACCCCTCCACTTT. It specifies CASSLDRGDSPLHF.

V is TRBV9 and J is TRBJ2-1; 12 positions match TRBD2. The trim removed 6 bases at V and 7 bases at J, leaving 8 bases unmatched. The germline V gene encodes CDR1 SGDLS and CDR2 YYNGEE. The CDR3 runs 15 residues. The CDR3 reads CASTSRTSGVNEQFF. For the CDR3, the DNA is TGTGCCAGCACTTCCCGGACTAGCGGGGTTAATGAGCAGTTCTTC.

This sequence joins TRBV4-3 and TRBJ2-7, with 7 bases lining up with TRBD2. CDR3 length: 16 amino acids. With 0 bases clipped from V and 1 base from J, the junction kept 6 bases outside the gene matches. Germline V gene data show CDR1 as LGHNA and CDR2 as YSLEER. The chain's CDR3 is CASSQDLGLQSYEQYF. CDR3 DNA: TGCGCCAGCAGCCAAGATCTGGGACTACAATCCTACGAGCAGTACTTC.

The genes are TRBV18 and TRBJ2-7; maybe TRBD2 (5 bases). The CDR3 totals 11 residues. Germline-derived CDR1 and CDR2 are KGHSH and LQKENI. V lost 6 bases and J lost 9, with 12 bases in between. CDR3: CASSQIEGQYF. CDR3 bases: TGTGCCAGCTCTCAGATCGAGGGGCAGTACTTC. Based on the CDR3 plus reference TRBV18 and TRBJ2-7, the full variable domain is NAGVMQNPRHLVRRRGQEARLRCSPMKGHSHVYWYRQLPEEGLKFMVYLQKENIIDESGMPKERFSAEFPKEGPSILRIQQVVRGDSAAYFCASSQIEGQYFGPGTRLTVT.

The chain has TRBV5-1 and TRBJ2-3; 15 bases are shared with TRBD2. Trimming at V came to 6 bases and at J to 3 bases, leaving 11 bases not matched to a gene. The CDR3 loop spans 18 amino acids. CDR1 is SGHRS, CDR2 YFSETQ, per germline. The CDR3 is CASNPGLAGGGRTDTQYF. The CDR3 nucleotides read TGCGCCAGCAATCCTGGACTAGCGGGAGGGGGTAGGACAGATACGCAGTATTTT.

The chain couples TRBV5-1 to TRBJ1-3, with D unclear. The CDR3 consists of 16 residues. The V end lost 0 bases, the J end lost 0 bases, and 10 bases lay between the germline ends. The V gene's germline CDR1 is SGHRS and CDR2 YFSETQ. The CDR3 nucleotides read TGCGCCAGCAGCTTGGGGAGGGCCGGCTCTGGAAACACCATATATTTT. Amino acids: CASSLGRAGSGNTIYF.

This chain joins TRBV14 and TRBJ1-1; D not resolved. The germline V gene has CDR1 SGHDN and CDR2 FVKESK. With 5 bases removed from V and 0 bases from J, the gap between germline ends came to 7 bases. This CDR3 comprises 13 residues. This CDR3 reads CASSFSMNTEAFF. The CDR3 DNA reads TGTGCCAGCAGCTTCAGCATGAACACTGAAGCTTTCTTT.

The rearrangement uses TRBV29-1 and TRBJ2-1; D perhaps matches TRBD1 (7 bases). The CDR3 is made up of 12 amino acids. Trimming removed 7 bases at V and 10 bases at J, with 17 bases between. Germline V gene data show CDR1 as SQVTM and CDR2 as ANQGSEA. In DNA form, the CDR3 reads TGCAGCGCAAGGACAGGAGGGTTGGAGCAGTTCTTC. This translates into CSARTGGLEQFF.

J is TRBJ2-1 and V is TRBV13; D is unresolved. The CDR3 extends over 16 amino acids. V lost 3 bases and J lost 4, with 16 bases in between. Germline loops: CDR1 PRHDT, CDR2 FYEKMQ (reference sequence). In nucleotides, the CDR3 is TGTGCCAGCAGCTTTGTCAATCGAGTTGGGTACAATGAGCAGTTCTTC. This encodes CASSFVNRVGYNEQFF.

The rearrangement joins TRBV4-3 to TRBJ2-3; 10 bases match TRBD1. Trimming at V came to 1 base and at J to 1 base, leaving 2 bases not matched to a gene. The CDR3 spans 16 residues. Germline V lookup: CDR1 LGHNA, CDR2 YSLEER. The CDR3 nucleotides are TGCGCCAGCAGCCAAGCCGGGACAGGGGGCACAGATACGCAGTATTTT. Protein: CASSQAGTGGTDTQYF.

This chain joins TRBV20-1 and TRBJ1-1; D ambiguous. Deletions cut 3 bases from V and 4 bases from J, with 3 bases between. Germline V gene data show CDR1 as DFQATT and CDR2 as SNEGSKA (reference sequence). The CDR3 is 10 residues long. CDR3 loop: CSASTTEAFF. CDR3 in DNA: TGCAGTGCTAGCACCACTGAAGCTTTCTTT.

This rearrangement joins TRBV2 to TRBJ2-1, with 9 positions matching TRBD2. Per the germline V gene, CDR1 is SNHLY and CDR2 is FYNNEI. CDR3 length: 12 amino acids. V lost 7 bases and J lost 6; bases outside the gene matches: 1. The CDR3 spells CASTREGNEQFF. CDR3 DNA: TGTGCCAGCACGCGGGAGGGCAATGAGCAGTTCTTC.

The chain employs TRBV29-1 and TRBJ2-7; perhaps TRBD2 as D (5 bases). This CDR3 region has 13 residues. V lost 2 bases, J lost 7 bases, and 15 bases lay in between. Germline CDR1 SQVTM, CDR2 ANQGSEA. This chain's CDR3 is CSVERQVTGEQYF. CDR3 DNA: TGCAGCGTTGAAAGGCAGGTCACGGGGGAGCAGTACTTC.

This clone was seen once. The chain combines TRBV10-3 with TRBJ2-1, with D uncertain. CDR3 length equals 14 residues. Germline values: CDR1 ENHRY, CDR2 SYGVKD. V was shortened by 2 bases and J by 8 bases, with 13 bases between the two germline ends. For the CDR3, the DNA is TGTGCCATCAGTGAGCGCCCGGGTGGCGATGAGCAGTTCTTC. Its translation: CAISERPGGDEQFF.

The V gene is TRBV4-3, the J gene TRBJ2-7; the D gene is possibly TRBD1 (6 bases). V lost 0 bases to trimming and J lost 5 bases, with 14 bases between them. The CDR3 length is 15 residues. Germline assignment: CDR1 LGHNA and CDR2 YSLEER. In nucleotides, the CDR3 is TGCGCCAGCAGCCAAGATCACAGGGATATTCACGAGCAGTACTTC. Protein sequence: CASSQDHRDIHEQYF.

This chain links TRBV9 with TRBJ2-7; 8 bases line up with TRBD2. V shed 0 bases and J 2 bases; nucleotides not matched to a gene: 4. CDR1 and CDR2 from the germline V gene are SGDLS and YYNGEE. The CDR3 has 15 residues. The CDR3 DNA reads TGTGCCAGCAGCGTAGGTCCGGGAGGGACCTACGAGCAGTACTTC. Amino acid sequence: CASSVGPGGTYEQYF.

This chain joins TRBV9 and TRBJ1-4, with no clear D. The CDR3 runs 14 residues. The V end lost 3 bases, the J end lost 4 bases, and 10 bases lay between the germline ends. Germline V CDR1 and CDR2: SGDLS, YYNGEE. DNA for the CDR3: TGTGCCAGCAGCGAAGGACTGTATAATGAAAAACTGTTTTTT. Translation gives CASSEGLYNEKLFF.

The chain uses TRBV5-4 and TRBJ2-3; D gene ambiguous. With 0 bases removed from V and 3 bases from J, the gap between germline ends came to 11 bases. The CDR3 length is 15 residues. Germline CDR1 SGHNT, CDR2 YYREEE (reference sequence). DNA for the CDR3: TGTGCCAGCAGCTTGGACAATAAAGGGACAGATACGCAGTATTTT. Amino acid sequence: CASSLDNKGTDTQYF.

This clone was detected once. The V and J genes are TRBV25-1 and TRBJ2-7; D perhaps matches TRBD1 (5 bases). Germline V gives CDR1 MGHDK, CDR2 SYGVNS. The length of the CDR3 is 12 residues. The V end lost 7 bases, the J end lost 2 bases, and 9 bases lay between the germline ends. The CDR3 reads CASTGMPYEQYF. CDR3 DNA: TGTGCCAGCACAGGGATGCCCTACGAGCAGTACTTC.

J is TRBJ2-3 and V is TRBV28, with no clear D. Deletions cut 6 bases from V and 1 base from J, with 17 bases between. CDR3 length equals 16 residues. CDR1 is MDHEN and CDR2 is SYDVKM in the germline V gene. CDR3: CASRTVGPSGTDTQYF. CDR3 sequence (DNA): TGTGCCAGCAGGACCGTCGGGCCGTCAGGCACAGATACGCAGTATTTT.

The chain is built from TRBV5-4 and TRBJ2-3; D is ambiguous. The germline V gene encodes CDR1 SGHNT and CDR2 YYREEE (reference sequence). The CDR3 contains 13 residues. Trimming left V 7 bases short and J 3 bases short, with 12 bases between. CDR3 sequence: CASHHTYTDTQYF. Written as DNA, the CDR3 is TGTGCCAGCCACCATACCTATACAGATACGCAGTATTTT.

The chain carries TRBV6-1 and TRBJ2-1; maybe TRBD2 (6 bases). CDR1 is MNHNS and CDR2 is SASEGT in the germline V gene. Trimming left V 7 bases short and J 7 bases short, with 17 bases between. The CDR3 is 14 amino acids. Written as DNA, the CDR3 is TGTGCCAGCAAGGAGGGGAATCTAAGGAATGAGCAGTTCTTC. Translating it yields CASKEGNLRNEQFF.

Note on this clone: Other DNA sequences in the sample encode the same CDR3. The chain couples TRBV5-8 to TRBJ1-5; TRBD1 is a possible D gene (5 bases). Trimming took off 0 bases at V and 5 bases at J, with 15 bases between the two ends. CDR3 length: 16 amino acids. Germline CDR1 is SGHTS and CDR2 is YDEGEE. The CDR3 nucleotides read TGTGCCAGCAGCTTGGGAGTGGCGGGGCCCGATCAGCCCCAGCATTTT. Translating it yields CASSLGVAGPDQPQHF.